The sequence of this TCR beta chain was determined in a study of blood T cell repertoires in COVID-19. Participants came from some 23 US areas, aged roughly 18 to 89 years. Trimming cost V 1 base and J 5 bases; bases outside gene matches: 2. CDR3 length: 14 residues. Germline V gene lookup returns CDR1 SGHNT and CDR2 YENEEA. Only in-frame clones appear in the TCRdb table, and some are missing; sequencing was by immunoSEQ multiplex PCR. The table shows about 480,000 clones, with more than 75% occurring only once. Sequenced sample: PBMCs or T cells enriched from blood (not recorded which). The sequence was obtained from a woman aged 40 to 50 who had recovered from COVID-19. This rearrangement joins TRBV11-3 to TRBJ2-1; 7 nucleotides agree with TRBD2. The CDR3 loop is CASSLAGGNNEQFF. The CDR3 bases are TGTGCCAGCAGCTTAGCGGGAGGTAACAATGAGCAGTTCTTC. The complete variable domain, with remaining parts taken from reference TRBV11-3 and TRBJ2-1, reads EAGVVQSPRYKIIEKKQPVAFWCNPISGHNTLYWYLQNLGQGPELLIRYENEEAVDDSQLPKDRFSAERLKGVDSTLKIQPAELGDSAVYLCASSLAGGNNEQFFGPGTRLTVL.